The 12 T cell receptor beta chains presented below share a single source sample, sequenced in a study of cytomegalovirus exposure and HLA in healthy donors. The protocol was immunoSEQ multiplex PCR, while the TCRdb copy is restricted to in-frame clones and leaves out a portion. The sample yields about 200,000 clones, around 80% seen once. The sample comprised PBMCs. These receptors all come from a woman in her 30s in good health and CMV-seronegative.

The chain has TRBV30 and TRBJ2-3; perhaps TRBD1 as D (5 bases). Trimming removed 4 bases at V and 6 bases at J, with 17 bases between. The CDR3 has 14 residues. Looked up from germline, CDR1 is GTSNPN and CDR2 is SVGIG (reference sequence). The CDR3 protein is CAWTQHGAADTQYF. CDR3 sequence (DNA): TGTGCCTGGACCCAGCATGGGGCGGCGGATACGCAGTATTTT.

V and J are TRBV6-5 and TRBJ2-7, with 9 positions matching TRBD2. V was pared by 6 bases and J by 3 bases, with 3 bases of the junction left unmatched. Germline-derived CDR1 and CDR2 are MNHEY and SVGAGI. The CDR3 is 13 residues long. CDR3 sequence: CASRQTSGYEQYF. CDR3 DNA: TGTGCCAGCAGACAGACTAGCGGCTACGAGCAGTACTTC.

The chain employs TRBV6-1 and TRBJ2-7; 7 bases are shared with TRBD1. Germline assignment: CDR1 MNHNS and CDR2 SASEGT. The CDR3 sequence is 15 residues long. Germline trimming cut 6 bases from V and 4 bases from J; bases unmatched to any gene: 12. For the CDR3, the DNA is TGTGCCAGCAGCCCAAGAAGGGGGCTTCAGTACGAGCAGTACTTC. It translates to CASSPRRGLQYEQYF.

The chain's CDR3 is CSVEELGGQPQHF. For the CDR3, the DNA is TGCAGCGTTGAAGAATTAGGAGGGCAGCCCCAGCATTTT. The chain couples TRBV29-1 to TRBJ1-5; no reliable D call. The germline CDR1 and CDR2 sequences are SQVTM and ANQGSEA. The V end lost 0 bases, the J end lost 7 bases, and 10 bases lay between the germline ends. CDR3 length: 13 amino acids.

The chain recombines TRBV9 with TRBJ2-5; 7 nucleotides match TRBD1. CDR3 length: 14 amino acids. Trimming removed 4 bases from V and 1 base from J; junction bases left unmatched: 4. The germline CDR1 and CDR2 sequences are SGDLS and YYNGEE. The CDR3 region is CASSPGQPQETQYF. As DNA, the CDR3 is TGTGCCAGCAGCCCGGGACAGCCCCAAGAGACCCAGTACTTC.

The rearrangement uses TRBV6-6 and TRBJ2-7; 10 bases are shared with TRBD1. The CDR3 consists of 14 residues. Germline trimming cut 6 bases from V and 6 bases from J; bases unmatched to any gene: 8. Germline V gene lookup returns CDR1 MNHNY and CDR2 SVGAGI (reference sequence). The CDR3 sequence is CASSRDRGAGEQYF. The CDR3 DNA reads as TGTGCCAGCAGCAGGGACAGGGGCGCGGGCGAGCAGTACTTC.

This clone came up once. V usage is TRBV15 and J usage is TRBJ1-5; 7 bases are a match to TRBD1. V shed 4 bases, J shed 7 bases, and the junction held 19 bases outside the gene matches. Germline values: CDR1 LNHNV, CDR2 YYDKDF (reference sequence). The CDR3 loop spans 18 amino acids. CDR3 sequence: CATSTSSIRQGLSQPQHF. Written as DNA, the CDR3 is TGTGCCACCAGCACCTCCTCGATAAGACAGGGCTTAAGCCAGCCCCAGCATTTT.

The CDR3 DNA is TGTGCCAGCAGCTTCGACACGTACAATCAGCCCCAGCATTTT. Translated, it gives CASSFDTYNQPQHF. The chain couples TRBV7-9 to TRBJ1-5; D call uncertain. Germline-derived CDR1 and CDR2 are SEHNR and FQNEAQ (reference sequence). Trimming took off 3 bases at V and 3 bases at J, with 9 bases between the two ends. This CDR3 spans 14 amino acids. Looking up the rest from reference TRBV7-9 and TRBJ1-5 gives the full variable domain: DTGVSQNPRHKITKRGQNVTFRCDPISEHNRLYWYRQTLGQGPEFLTYFQNEAQLEKSRLLSDRFSAERPKGSFSTLEIQRTEQGDSAMYLCASSFDTYNQPQHFGDGTRLSIL.

This chain joins TRBV27 and TRBJ2-3; no firm D call. The V gene lost 8 bases and the J gene lost 2 bases, with 11 bases spanning the gap. This CDR3 is 13 amino acids long. In germline, CDR1 is MNHEY, CDR2 SMNVEV (reference sequence). The CDR3 spells CASGLRSTDTQYF. In DNA form, the CDR3 reads TGTGCCAGCGGGCTCAGGTCCACAGATACGCAGTATTTT.

The rearrangement links TRBV10-2 to TRBJ2-1; D not certain. Germline assignment: CDR1 WSHSY and CDR2 SAAADI. V shed 4 bases and J shed 7 bases, with 17 bases lying between them. This CDR3 has 15 residues. This CDR3 reads CASSARGPQRNEQFF. DNA for the CDR3: TGCGCCAGCAGTGCTAGAGGTCCCCAAAGGAATGAGCAGTTCTTC.

The gene calls are TRBV6-6 and TRBJ1-2; 7 bases fit TRBD1. The germline CDR1 and CDR2 sequences are MNHNY and SVGAGI (reference sequence). This CDR3 has 14 amino acids. After removal of 4 bases from V and 8 bases from J, the junction contained 10 bases not matched to a gene. Written as DNA, the CDR3 is TGTGCCAGCAGTTCGACAGGGAGAAGCTACGGCTACACCTTC. This sequence encodes CASSSTGRSYGYTF.

The chain links TRBV7-2 to TRBJ1-5; D is undetermined. The germline V gene has CDR1 SGHTA and CDR2 FQGNSA. This CDR3 has 12 amino acids. Deletions cut 5 bases from V and 7 bases from J, with 9 bases between. CDR3 amino acids: CASSHLGQPQHF. The CDR3 DNA reads TGTGCCAGCAGCCATCTCGGGCAGCCCCAGCATTTT. Complete variable domain (other parts from reference TRBV7-2 and TRBJ1-5): GAGVSQSPSNKVTEKGKDVELRCDPISGHTALYWYRQSLGQGLEFLIYFQGNSAPDKSGLPSDRFSAERTGGSVSTLTIQRTQQEDSAVYLCASSHLGQPQHFGDGTRLSIL.